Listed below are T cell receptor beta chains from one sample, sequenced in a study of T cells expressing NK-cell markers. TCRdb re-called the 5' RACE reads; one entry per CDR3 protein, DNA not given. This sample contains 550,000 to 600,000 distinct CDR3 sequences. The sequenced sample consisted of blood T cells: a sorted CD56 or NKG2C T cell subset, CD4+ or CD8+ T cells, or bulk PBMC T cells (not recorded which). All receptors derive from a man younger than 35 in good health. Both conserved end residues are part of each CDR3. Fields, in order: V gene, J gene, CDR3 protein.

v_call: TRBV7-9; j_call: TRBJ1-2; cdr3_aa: CASSPSALDGYTF
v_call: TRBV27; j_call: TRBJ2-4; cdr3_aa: CASRGRVGLENIQYF
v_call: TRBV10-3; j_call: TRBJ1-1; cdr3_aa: CAIRTGGSTEAFF
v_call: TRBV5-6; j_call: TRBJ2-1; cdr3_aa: CASSFLTGRNEQFF
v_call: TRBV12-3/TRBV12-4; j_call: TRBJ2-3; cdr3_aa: CASSEATSRVGTTDTQYF
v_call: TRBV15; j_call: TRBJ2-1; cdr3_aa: CATATDAGPTYNEQFF
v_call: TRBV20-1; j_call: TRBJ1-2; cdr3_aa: CSARQTAIYGYTF
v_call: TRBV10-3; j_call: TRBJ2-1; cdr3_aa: CAISPGLVVNEQFF
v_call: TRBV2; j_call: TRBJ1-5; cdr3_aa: CASTRASSNQPQHF
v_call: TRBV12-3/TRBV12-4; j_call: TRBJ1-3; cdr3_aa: CASSLDSRAGNTIYF
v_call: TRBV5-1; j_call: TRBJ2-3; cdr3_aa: CASSLDPGVDTQYF
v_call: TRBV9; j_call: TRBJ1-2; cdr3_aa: CASSVDPTGEGGYTF
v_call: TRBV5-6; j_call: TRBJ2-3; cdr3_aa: CASSSDGTGKDTQYF
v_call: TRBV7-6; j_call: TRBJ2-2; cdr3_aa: CASSLRLTTGALPGELFF
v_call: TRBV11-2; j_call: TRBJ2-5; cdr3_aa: CASSLVTGRETQYF
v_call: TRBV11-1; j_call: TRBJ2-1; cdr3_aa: CASSLPTQGHEQFF
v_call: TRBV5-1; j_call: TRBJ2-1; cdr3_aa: CASSLGGISSYNEQFF
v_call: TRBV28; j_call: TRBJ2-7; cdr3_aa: CASSLWREGYEQYF
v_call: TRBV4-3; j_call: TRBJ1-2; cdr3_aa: CASSPRGIYGYTF
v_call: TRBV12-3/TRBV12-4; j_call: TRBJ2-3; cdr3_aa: CASRGTLLNTDTQYF
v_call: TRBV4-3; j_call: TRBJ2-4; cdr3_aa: CASSQGQGKNIQYF
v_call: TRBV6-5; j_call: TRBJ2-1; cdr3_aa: CASSYGYRTSVNNEQFF
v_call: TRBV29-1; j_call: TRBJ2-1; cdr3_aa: CSVLGTSGRASMYEQFF
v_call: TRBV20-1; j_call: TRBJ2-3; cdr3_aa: CSARVLGPDTQYF
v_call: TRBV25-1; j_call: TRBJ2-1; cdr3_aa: CASSTDGYNEQFF
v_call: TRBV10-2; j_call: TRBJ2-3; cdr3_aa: CASSGLYVADTQYF
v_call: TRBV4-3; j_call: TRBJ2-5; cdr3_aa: CASSRHGGGQETQYF
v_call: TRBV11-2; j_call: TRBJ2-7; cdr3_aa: CASSPLNYEQYF
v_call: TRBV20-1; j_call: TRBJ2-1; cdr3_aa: CSASRTSGAGEQFF